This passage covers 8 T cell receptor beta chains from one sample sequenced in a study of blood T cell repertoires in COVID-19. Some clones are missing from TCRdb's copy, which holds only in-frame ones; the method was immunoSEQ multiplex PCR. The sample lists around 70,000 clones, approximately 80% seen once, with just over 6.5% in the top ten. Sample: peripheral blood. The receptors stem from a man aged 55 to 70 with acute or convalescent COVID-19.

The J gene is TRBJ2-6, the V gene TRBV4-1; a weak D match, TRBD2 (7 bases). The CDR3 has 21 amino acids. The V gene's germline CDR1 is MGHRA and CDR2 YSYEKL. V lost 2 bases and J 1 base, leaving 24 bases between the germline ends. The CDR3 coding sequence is TGCGCCAGCAGCCAACCATACGGTGGCGCGGGGGCGCTATCTGGGGCCAACGTCCTGACTTTC. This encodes CASSQPYGGAGALSGANVLTF.

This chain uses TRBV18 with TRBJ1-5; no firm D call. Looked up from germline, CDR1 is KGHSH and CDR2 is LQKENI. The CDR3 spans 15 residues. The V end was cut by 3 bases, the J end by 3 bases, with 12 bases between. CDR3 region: CASSPEAGNNQPQHF. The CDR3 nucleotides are TGTGCCAGCTCACCTGAGGCGGGGAACAATCAGCCCCAGCATTTT.

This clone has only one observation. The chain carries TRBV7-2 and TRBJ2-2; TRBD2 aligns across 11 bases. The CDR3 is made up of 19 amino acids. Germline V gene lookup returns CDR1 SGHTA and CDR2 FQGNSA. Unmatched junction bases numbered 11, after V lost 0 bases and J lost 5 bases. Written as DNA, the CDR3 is TGTGCCAGCAGCTTAGCTATTAGCGGGGGGGCCCGGTATACCGGGGAGCTGTTTTTT. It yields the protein CASSLAISGGARYTGELFF.

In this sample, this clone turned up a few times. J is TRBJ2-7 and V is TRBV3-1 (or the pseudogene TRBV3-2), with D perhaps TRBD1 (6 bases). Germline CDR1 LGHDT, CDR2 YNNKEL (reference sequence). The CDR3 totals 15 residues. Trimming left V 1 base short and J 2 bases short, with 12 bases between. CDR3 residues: CASSQVVGATYEQYF. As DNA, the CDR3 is TGTGCCAGCAGCCAAGTAGTGGGGGCCACCTACGAGCAGTACTTC.

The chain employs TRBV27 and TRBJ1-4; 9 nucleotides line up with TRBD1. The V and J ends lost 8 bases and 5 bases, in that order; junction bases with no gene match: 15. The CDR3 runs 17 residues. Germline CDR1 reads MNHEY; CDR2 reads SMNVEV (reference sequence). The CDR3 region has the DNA TGTGCCAGCTCACCAGGGGGGACAGGGTTTCGGAATGAAAAACTGTTTTTT. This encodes CASSPGGTGFRNEKLFF.

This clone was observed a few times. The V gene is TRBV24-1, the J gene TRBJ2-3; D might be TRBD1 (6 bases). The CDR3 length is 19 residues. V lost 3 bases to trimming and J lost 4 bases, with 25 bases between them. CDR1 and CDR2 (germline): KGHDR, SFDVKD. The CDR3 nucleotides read TGTGCCACCAGTGATAGAGGAAGGGGACACCGCGCTTTCGCAGATACGCAGTATTTT. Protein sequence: CATSDRGRGHRAFADTQYF.

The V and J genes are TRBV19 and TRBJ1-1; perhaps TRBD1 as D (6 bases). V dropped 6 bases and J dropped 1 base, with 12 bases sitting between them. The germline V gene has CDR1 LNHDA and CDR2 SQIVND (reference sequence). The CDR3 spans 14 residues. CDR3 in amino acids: CASRVTGPNTEAFF. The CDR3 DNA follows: TGTGCCAGTAGGGTGACAGGTCCGAACACTGAAGCTTTCTTT. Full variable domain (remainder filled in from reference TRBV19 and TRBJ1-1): DGGITQSPKYLFRKEGQNVTLSCEQNLNHDAMYWYRQDPGQGLRLIYYSQIVNDFQKGDIAEGYSVSREKKESFPLTVTSAQKNPTAFYLCASRVTGPNTEAFFGQGTRLTVV.

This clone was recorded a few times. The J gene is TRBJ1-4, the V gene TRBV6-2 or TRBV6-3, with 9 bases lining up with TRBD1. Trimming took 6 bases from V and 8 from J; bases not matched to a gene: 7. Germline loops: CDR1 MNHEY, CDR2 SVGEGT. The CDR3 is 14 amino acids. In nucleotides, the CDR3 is TGTGCCAGCAGCTCCGGGACAGGGCTCGAAAAACTGTTTTTT. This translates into CASSSGTGLEKLFF.